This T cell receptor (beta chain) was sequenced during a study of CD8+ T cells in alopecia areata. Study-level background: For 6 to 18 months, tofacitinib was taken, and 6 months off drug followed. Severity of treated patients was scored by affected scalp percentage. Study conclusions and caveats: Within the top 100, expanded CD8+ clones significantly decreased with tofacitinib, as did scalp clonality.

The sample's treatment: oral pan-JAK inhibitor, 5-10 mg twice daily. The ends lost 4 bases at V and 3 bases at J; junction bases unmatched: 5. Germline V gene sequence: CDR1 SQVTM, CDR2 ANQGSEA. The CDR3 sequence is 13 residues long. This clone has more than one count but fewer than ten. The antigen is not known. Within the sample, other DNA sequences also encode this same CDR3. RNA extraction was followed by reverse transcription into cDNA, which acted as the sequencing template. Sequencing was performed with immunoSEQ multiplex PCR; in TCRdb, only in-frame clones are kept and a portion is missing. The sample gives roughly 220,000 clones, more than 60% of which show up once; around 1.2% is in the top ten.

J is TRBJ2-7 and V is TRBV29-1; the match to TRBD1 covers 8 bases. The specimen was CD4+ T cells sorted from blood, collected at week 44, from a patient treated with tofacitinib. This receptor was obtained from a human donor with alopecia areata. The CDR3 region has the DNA TGCAGCGTTGCTGGACAGGGATTCTACGAGCAGTACTTC. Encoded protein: CSVAGQGFYEQYF.